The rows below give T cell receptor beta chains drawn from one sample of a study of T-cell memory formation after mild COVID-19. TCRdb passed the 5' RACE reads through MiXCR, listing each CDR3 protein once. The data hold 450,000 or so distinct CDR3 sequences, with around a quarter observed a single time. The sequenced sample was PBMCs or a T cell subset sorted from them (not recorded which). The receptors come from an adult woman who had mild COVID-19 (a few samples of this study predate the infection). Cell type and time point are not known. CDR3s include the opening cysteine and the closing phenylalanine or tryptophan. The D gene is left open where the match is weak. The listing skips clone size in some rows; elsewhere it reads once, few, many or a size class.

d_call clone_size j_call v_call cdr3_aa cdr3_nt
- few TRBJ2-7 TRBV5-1 CASSSDGRYEQYF TGCGCCAGCAGCTCGGACGGCCGCTACGAGCAGTACTTC
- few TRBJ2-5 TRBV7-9 CASSPFAGQLQETQYF TGTGCCAGCAGCCCATTTGCAGGACAGCTACAAGAGACCCAGTACTTC
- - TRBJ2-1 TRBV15 CATSRDPSSYNEQFF TGTGCCACCAGCAGAGATCCGTCATCCTACAATGAGCAGTTCTTC
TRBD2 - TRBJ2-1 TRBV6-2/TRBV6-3 CASSLPLAGGPGSYNEQFF TGTGCCAGCAGCCTCCCACTAGCGGGAGGGCCGGGCTCCTACAATGAGCAGTTCTTC
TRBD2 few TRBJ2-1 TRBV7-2 CASSFGRGGNEQFF TGTGCCAGCAGCTTTGGCCGGGGGGGGAATGAGCAGTTCTTC
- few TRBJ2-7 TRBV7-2 CASSHDFPDQGEQYF TGTGCCAGCAGCCACGACTTCCCCGACCAGGGCGAGCAGTACTTC
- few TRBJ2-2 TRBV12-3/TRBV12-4 CASSFVGPTGELFF TGTGCCAGCAGTTTTGTGGGGCCCACCGGGGAGCTGTTTTTT
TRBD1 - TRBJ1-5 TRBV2 CASRGQGARNQPQHF TGTGCCAGCAGGGGACAGGGGGCTAGAAATCAGCCCCAGCATTTT
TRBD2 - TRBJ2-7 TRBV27 CASSRWSSGGDYEQYF TGTGCCAGCAGCCGTTGGTCGAGCGGGGGGGATTACGAGCAGTACTTC
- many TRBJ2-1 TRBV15 CATSRDRGSYNEQFF TGTGCCACCAGCAGAGATCGGGGCTCCTACAATGAGCAGTTCTTC
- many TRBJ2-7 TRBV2 CASSEQLPQQYF TGTGCCAGCAGTGAACAGCTACCCCAGCAGTACTTC
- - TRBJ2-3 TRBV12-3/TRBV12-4 CASSFGRSGTDTQYF TGTGCCAGCAGTTTTGGGAGAAGCGGCACCGATACGCAGTATTTT
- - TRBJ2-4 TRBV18 CASSQSVGSNIQYF TGTGCCAGCTCACAGTCAGTAGGATCAAACATTCAGTACTTC
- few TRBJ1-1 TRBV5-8 CASSASGGMTAFF TGTGCCAGCAGCGCGTCTGGGGGTATGACAGCTTTCTTT
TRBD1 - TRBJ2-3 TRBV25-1 CASSRQGYTDTQYF TGTGCCAGCAGTAGACAGGGGTACACAGATACGCAGTATTTT
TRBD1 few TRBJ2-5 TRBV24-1 CATKGQGEETQYF TGTGCCACCAAGGGACAGGGGGAAGAGACCCAGTACTTC
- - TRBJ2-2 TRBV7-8 CASSLVGRGASAGELFF TGTGCCAGCAGCTTAGTTGGCCGTGGCGCAAGCGCCGGGGAGCTGTTTTTT
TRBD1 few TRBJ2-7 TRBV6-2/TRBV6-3 CASSYSPWKDRLACEQYF TGTGCCAGCAGTTACTCCCCTTGGAAGGACAGGTTGGCGTGCGAGCAGTACTTC
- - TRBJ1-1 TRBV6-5 CASSPAPLQDTEAFF TGTGCCAGCAGCCCCGCTCCTTTACAGGACACTGAAGCTTTCTTT
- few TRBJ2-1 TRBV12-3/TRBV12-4 CASRPPPGPNNEQFF TGTGCCAGCAGGCCTCCCCCAGGACCGAACAATGAGCAGTTCTTC
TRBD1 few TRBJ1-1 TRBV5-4 CASSFGRRDRGEAFF TGTGCCAGCAGCTTCGGCCGCCGGGACAGGGGTGAAGCTTTCTTT
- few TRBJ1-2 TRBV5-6 CASSQEGRGYGYTF TGTGCCAGCAGCCAGGAGGGCAGGGGCTATGGCTACACCTTC
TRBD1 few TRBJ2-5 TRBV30 CAWGGTGQETQYF TGTGCCTGGGGGGGGACAGGCCAAGAGACCCAGTACTTC
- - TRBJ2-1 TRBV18 CASSQFYDSLNEQFF TGTGCCAGCTCACAATTTTATGACAGTCTTAATGAGCAGTTCTTC
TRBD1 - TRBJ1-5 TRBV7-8 CASSLDRGSNQPQHF TGTGCCAGCAGCTTAGACAGGGGTAGCAATCAGCCCCAGCATTTT
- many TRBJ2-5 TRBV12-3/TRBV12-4 CASNSRWDLPKETQYF TGTGCCAGCAACAGTAGGTGGGACCTGCCCAAGGAGACCCAGTACTTC
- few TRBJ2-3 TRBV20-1 CSARVWTGGTDTQYF TGCAGTGCTAGAGTTTGGACGGGAGGCACAGATACGCAGTATTTT
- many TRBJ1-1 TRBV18 CASSPTQTGITEAFF TGTGCCAGCTCACCGACCCAAACAGGGATCACTGAAGCTTTCTTT
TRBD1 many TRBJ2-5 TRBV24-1 CATSGQGGRTQYF TGTGCCACCTCTGGACAGGGGGGTAGGACCCAGTACTTC
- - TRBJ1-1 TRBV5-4 CASSPGGGAGAFF TGTGCCAGCAGCCCGGGTGGGGGCGCAGGGGCTTTCTTT
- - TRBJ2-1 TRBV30 CAWSWRSYNEQFF TGTGCCTGGAGTTGGCGGTCCTACAATGAGCAGTTCTTC
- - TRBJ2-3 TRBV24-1 CATSDLPDPLTDTQYF TGTGCCACCAGTGATTTGCCAGACCCCCTCACAGATACGCAGTATTTT
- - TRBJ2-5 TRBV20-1 CSARATVKETQYF TGCAGTGCTAGAGCAACAGTAAAAGAGACCCAGTACTTC
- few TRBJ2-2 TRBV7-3 CASSLFDTGELFF TGTGCCAGCAGCTTATTTGACACCGGGGAGCTGTTTTTT
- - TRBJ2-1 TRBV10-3 CAISASSEYNEQFF TGTGCCATCAGTGCGTCTAGTGAGTACAATGAGCAGTTCTTC
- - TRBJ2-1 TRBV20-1 CSARDLFDPGNEQFF TGCAGTGCTAGAGATCTGTTTGACCCCGGCAATGAGCAGTTCTTC